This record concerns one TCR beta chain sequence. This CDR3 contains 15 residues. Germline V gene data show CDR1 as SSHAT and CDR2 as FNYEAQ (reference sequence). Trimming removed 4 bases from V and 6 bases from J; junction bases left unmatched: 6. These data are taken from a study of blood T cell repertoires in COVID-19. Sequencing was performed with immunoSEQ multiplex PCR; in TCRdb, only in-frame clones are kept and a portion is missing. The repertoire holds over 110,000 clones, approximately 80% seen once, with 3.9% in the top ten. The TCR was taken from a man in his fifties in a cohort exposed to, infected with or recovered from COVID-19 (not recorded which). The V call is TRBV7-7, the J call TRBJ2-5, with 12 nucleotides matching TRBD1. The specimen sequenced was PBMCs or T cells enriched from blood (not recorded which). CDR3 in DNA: TGTGCCAGCAGCTCAGGGACAGGGGGCAGTCAGACCCAGTACTTC. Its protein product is CASSSGTGGSQTQYF. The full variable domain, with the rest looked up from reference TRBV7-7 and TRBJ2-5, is GAGVSQSPRYKVTKRGQDVTLRCDPISSHATLYWYQQALGQGPEFLTYFNYEAQPDKSGLPSDRFSAERPEGSISTLTIQRTEQRDSAMYRCASSSGTGGSQTQYFGPGTRLLVL.